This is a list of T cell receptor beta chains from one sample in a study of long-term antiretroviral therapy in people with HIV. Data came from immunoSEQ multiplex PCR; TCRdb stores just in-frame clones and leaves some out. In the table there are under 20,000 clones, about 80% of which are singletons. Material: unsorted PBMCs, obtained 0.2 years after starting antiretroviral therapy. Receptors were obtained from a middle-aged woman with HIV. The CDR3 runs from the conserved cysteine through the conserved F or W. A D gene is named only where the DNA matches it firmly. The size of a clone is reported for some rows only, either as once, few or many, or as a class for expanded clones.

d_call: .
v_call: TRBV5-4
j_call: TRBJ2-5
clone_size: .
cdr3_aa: CASSLTGYTQETQYF
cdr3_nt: TGTGCCAGCAGCCTTACAGGTTATACCCAAGAGACCCAGTACTTC

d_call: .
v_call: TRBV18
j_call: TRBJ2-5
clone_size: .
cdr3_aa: CASSPPGRQETQYF
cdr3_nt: TGTGCCAGCTCACCCCCGGGGCGGCAAGAGACCCAGTACTTC

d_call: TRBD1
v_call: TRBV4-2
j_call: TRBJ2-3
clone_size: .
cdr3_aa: CASSLTGMGTDTQYF
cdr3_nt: TGTGCCAGCAGCCTGACAGGGATGGGCACAGATACGCAGTATTTT

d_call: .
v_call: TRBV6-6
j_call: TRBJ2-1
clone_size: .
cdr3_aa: CASSYGRAVDYNEQFF
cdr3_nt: TGTGCCAGCAGTTACGGAAGGGCCGTCGACTACAATGAGCAGTTCTTC

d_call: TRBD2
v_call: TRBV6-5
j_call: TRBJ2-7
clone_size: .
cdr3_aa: CASSWLSGSSYEQYF
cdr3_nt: TGTGCCAGCAGTTGGCTTAGCGGGAGCTCCTACGAGCAGTACTTC

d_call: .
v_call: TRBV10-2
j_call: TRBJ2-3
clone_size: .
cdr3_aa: CASSGGGRGGTDTQYF
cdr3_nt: TGCGCCAGCAGTGGTGGAGGCAGGGGAGGAACAGATACGCAGTATTTT

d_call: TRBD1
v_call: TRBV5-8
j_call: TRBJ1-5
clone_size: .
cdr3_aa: CASRPTGTGGSQPQHF
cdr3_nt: TGTGCCAGCAGACCCACCGGGACAGGTGGGTCTCAGCCCCAGCATTTT

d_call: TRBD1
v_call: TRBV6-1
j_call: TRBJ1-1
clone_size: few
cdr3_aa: CASSGMTGSTEAFF
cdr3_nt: TGTGCCAGCAGTGGCATGACAGGGAGCACTGAAGCTTTCTTT

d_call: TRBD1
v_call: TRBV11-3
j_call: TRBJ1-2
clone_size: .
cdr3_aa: CASSPGTGFYGYTF
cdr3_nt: TGTGCCAGCAGCCCCGGGACAGGGTTCTATGGCTACACCTTC

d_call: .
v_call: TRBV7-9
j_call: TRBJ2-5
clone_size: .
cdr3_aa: CASSFTDSQETQYF
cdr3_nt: TGTGCCAGCAGCTTCACGGACAGTCAAGAGACCCAGTACTTC

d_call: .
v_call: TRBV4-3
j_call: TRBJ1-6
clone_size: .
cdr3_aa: CASSQRDGGYSPLHF
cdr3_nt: TGCGCCAGCAGCCAGCGGGACGGAGGGTATTCACCCCTCCACTTT

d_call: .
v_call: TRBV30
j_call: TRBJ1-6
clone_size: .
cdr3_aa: CACRYFLEANPLHF
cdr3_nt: TGTGCCTGCAGATACTTCCTTGAGGCGAACCCCCTCCACTTT

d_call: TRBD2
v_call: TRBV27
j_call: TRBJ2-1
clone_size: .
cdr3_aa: CASSLLAGGPRGQFF
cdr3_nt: TGTGCCAGCAGTTTACTAGCGGGGGGACCCCGTGGGCAGTTCTTC

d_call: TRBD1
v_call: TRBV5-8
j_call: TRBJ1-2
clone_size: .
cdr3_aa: CASSLALQDRGLYGYTF
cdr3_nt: TGTGCCAGCAGCTTGGCCCTCCAGGACAGGGGGCTCTATGGCTACACCTTC

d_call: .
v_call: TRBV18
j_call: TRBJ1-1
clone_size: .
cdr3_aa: CASSPVGDTEAFF
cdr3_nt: TGTGCCAGCTCCCCCGTGGGGGACACTGAAGCTTTCTTT

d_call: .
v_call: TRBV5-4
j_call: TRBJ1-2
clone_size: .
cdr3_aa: CASSLRMGNGYTF
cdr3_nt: TGTGCCAGCAGCTTGAGGATGGGGAATGGCTACACCTTC

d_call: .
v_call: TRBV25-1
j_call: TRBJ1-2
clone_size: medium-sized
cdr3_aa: CASSGDGRRLNYGYTF
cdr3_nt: TGTGCCAGCAGTGGTGACGGGAGGCGGCTTAACTATGGCTACACCTTC

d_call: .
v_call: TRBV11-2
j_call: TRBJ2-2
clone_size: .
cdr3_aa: CASSNYKGGGELFF
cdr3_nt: TGTGCCAGCAGCAACTACAAGGGAGGCGGGGAGCTGTTTTTT

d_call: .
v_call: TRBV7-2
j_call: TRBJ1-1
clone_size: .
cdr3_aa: CASRYDGNTEAFF
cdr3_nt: TGTGCCAGCAGATATGACGGAAACACTGAAGCTTTCTTT

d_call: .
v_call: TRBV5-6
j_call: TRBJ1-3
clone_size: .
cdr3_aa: CASSLVGDGTIYF
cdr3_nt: TGTGCCAGCAGCTTGGTGGGGGATGGCACCATATATTTT

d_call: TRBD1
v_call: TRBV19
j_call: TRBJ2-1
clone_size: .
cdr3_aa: CASSILGQGASEQFF
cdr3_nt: TGTGCCAGTAGTATCTTAGGACAGGGGGCATCTGAGCAGTTCTTC

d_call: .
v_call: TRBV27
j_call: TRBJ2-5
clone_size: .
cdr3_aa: CASSSWGSRTQYF
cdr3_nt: TGTGCCAGCAGTTCGTGGGGTTCCAGGACCCAGTACTTC

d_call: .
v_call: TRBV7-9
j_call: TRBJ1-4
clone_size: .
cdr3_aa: CASSLVSGAEKLFF
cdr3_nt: TGTGCCAGCAGCTTAGTTTCAGGAGCCGAAAAACTGTTTTTT

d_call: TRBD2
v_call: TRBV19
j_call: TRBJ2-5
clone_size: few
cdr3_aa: CASSNYSGTYQETQYF
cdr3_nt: TGTGCCAGTAGTAACTATAGCGGGACGTACCAAGAGACCCAGTACTTC

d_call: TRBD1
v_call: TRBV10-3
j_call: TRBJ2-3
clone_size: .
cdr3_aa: CAISAGTGVRDTQYF
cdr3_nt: TGTGCCATCAGTGCCGGGACAGGGGTTCGAGATACGCAGTATTTT

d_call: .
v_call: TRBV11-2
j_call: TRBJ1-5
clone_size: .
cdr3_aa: CASSLDGQLNQPQHF
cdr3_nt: TGTGCCAGCAGCTTAGACGGACAGCTCAATCAGCCCCAGCATTTT

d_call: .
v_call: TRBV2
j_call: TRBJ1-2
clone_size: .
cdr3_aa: CASSPWAGEYGYTF
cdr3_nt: TGTGCCAGTTCACCTTGGGCAGGGGAGTATGGCTACACCTTC

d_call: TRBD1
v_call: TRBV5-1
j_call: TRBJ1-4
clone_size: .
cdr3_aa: CASSSDLSETGVKLFF
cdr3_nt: TGCGCCAGCAGCTCGGACCTGAGCGAGACAGGGGTGAAACTGTTTTTT